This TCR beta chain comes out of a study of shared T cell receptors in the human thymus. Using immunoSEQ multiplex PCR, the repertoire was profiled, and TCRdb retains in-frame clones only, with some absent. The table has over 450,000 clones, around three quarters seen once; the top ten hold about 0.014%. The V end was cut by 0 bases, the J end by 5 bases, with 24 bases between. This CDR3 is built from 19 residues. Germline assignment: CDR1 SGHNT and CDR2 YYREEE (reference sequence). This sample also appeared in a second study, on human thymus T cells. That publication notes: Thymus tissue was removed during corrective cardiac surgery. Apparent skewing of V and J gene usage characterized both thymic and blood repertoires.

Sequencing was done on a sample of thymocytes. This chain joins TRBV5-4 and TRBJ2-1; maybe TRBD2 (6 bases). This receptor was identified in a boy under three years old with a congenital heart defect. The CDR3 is CASSLGTGLAQGLNNEQFF. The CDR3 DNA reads TGTGCCAGCAGCTTGGGTACCGGGTTAGCTCAGGGACTGAACAATGAGCAGTTCTTC.